Listed below are T cell receptor beta chains from one sample, sequenced in a study of breast tumors, draining lymph nodes, adjacent tissues. TCRdb re-derived calls from the multiplex PCR reads in MiXCR, one entry per CDR3 protein. The data show 170,000 or so distinct CDR3 sequences, roughly 30% seen once. The sequenced sample consisted of axillary lymph node tissue. These receptors were taken from a female donor with breast cancer. Some clones in this sample may be carry-over from other donors' samples. Both conserved end residues are part of each CDR3. Fields, in order: V gene, clone size, J gene, D gene, CDR3 DNA, CDR3 protein. The D gene is left open where the match is weak. Clone size is shown for a subset of rows, as once, few, many or a class of expanded clone.

V: TRBV5-1; size: many; J: TRBJ2-7; D: .; DNA: TGCGCCAGCAGCTCCGCGGGACATAGCTCCTACGAGCAGTACTTC; CDR3: CASSSAGHSSYEQYF
V: TRBV20-1; size: many; J: TRBJ1-5; D: .; DNA: TGCAGTGCTAGAGTCGCCGGGAATCAGCCCCAGCATTTT; CDR3: CSARVAGNQPQHF
V: TRBV6-5; size: .; J: TRBJ2-1; D: .; DNA: TGTGCCAGCAGCCCCCGAGCAGGGTACAATGAGCAGTTCTTC; CDR3: CASSPRAGYNEQFF
V: TRBV9; size: many; J: TRBJ1-6; D: .; DNA: TGTGCCAGCAGCGTAGCTACGAGGGAGAATTCACCCCTCCACTTT; CDR3: CASSVATRENSPLHF
V: TRBV25-1; size: .; J: TRBJ1-5; D: TRBD1; DNA: TGTGCCAGCCCCCCCACGACAGGGGAAAATCAGCCCCAGCATTTC; CDR3: CASPPTTGENQPQHF
V: TRBV5-8; size: many; J: TRBJ2-5; D: TRBD2; DNA: TGTGCCAGCAGGCGGGAGTACCAAGAGACCCAGTACTTC; CDR3: CASRREYQETQYF
V: TRBV3-1; size: few; J: TRBJ1-2; D: .; DNA: TGTGCCAGCAGCCAAGGGGGGGTAGGCGGCTACACCTTC; CDR3: CASSQGGVGGYTF
V: TRBV6-1; size: .; J: TRBJ2-1; D: .; DNA: TGTGCCAGCAGTGAAAGGGCGGGAATTTACAATGAGCAGTTCTTC; CDR3: CASSERAGIYNEQFF
V: TRBV28; size: .; J: TRBJ2-2; D: TRBD1; DNA: TGTGCCAGCAGTTTATCGTACGGGCAGGGGGCGATGGCTGGGGAGCTGTTTTTT; CDR3: CASSLSYGQGAMAGELFF
V: TRBV14; size: many; J: TRBJ2-7; D: .; DNA: TGTGCCAGTGGCCGCTGGGTCGAGCAGTACTTC; CDR3: CASGRWVEQYF
V: TRBV7-6; size: many; J: TRBJ2-5; D: .; DNA: TGTGCCAGCAGCTTAAGTTCGGCTCAGTCAGGGACCCAGTACTTC; CDR3: CASSLSSAQSGTQYF
V: TRBV3-1; size: few; J: TRBJ2-1; D: .; DNA: TGTGCCAGCAGCCATAGGCCAAATGAGCAGTTCTTC; CDR3: CASSHRPNEQFF
V: TRBV6-1; size: few; J: TRBJ2-5; D: .; DNA: TGTGCCAGCAGTGAAATGGGGGGCTCGAAGACCCAGTACTTC; CDR3: CASSEMGGSKTQYF
V: TRBV13; size: once; J: TRBJ1-2; D: .; DNA: TGTGCTAGAGAATCAGGCTTTGGGGAGGGCTATGGCTACACCTTC; CDR3: CARESGFGEGYGYTF
V: TRBV2; size: .; J: TRBJ2-3; D: .; DNA: TGTGCCAGCAAGGTCGACTCAAGCACAGATACGCAGTATTTT; CDR3: CASKVDSSTDTQYF
V: TRBV7-6; size: .; J: TRBJ1-1; D: .; DNA: TGTGCCAGCAGCTTTAGACGGTCGGGCACTGAAGCTTTCTTT; CDR3: CASSFRRSGTEAFF
V: TRBV11-2; size: .; J: TRBJ2-3; D: .; DNA: TGTGCCAGCAGCCAAACCACTAGTAATGAGCAGTATTTT; CDR3: CASSQTTSNEQYF
V: TRBV6-5; size: many; J: TRBJ2-1; D: .; DNA: TGTGCCAGCAGGGCGAATCAGGGCACCCGGGAGCAGTTCTTC; CDR3: CASRANQGTREQFF
V: TRBV4-2; size: many; J: TRBJ2-7; D: .; DNA: TGTGCCAGCAGCCAAGTTGGATCCTACGAGCAGTACTTC; CDR3: CASSQVGSYEQYF
V: TRBV6-1; size: many; J: TRBJ2-3; D: TRBD2; DNA: TGTGCCAGCACGGGGAGCGGGAGGGTCAGCACAGATACGCAGTATTTT; CDR3: CASTGSGRVSTDTQYF
V: TRBV7-6; size: many; J: TRBJ2-7; D: TRBD1; DNA: TGTGCCAGCAGCTTAGGGGACAGGGGCTACGAGCAGTACTTC; CDR3: CASSLGDRGYEQYF
V: TRBV29-1; size: .; J: TRBJ2-1; D: TRBD2; DNA: TGCAGCGTTGAACGTTTAGCGGGGGGGCCCTCGTACAATGAGCAGTTCTTC; CDR3: CSVERLAGGPSYNEQFF
V: TRBV24-1; size: .; J: TRBJ2-3; D: .; DNA: TGTGCCACCAGTGCTACTGCGGGGGCCCGTAACACAGATACGCAGTATTTT; CDR3: CATSATAGARNTDTQYF
V: TRBV15; size: .; J: TRBJ2-1; D: .; DNA: TGTGCCACCAGCGGGCGGGACAACGGAAATGAGCGGTTCTTC; CDR3: CATSGRDNGNERFF
V: TRBV4-2; size: .; J: TRBJ1-1; D: .; DNA: TGTGCCAGCAGCCAAGGCGGCGCGGGGGTTGAAGCTTTCTTT; CDR3: CASSQGGAGVEAFF